This entry lists 27 T cell receptor beta chains sequenced from one sample in a study of post-analysis software for immune sequencing data. Unique molecular identifiers had been added to the TCR beta cDNA libraries. MiXCR, run by TCRdb on the PCR reads, gives a single entry per CDR3 protein. The sample carries about 540,000 distinct CDR3 sequences, around 31% recorded once. Study-level points and caveats: Relative to controls, patients had a few TRBV segments at higher frequency, with TRBV5-6, TRBV5-1 and TRBV20-1 among these.

For these receptors, no antigen is known. The sample comprised blood. These receptors originate from a girl between 2 and 17 years old with multiple sclerosis.

CDR3 loop: CASRTTGGGTEAFF. For the CDR3, the DNA is TGTGCCAGCAGAACGACAGGCGGGGGAACTGAAGCTTTCTTT. V and J are TRBV6-5 and TRBJ1-1; D may be TRBD1 (6 bases). The ends were cut back, 6 bases at V and 5 bases at J, with 16 bases in the middle. The CDR3 extends over 14 amino acids. Looked up from germline, CDR1 is MNHEY and CDR2 is SVGAGI.

The gene calls are TRBV6-6 and TRBJ1-2; D may be TRBD1 (6 bases). This CDR3 spans 15 amino acids. Trimming stripped 6 bases from V and 2 bases from J, with 16 bases between. Germline V gene lookup returns CDR1 MNHNY and CDR2 SVGAGI (reference sequence). The CDR3, as DNA: TGTGCCAGCAGCTCAAGCCCAACAGGGAACTATGGCTACACCTTC. As protein: CASSSSPTGNYGYTF.

J is TRBJ2-3 and V is TRBV20-1; TRBD2 agrees at 8 bases. The CDR3 totals 17 residues. CDR1 and CDR2 (germline): DFQATT, SNEGSKA (reference sequence). V shed 5 bases, J shed 1 base, and the junction held 14 bases outside the gene matches. In DNA form, the CDR3 reads TGCAGTGCTGGATGGGGGACGGGACTAGGCCGCACAGATACGCAGTATTTT. Its translation is CSAGWGTGLGRTDTQYF.

The rearrangement uses TRBV20-1 and TRBJ2-5, with D perhaps given as TRBD1 or TRBD2 (6 bases each). The J call may be in error: the DNA end matches TRBJ2-7 better. The germline gives CDR1 DFQATT, CDR2 SNEGSKA (reference sequence). This CDR3 has 12 residues. The CDR3 reads CSAKRGAGEQYF. CDR3 nucleotides: TGCAGTGCCAAGAGGGGGGCGGGCGAGCAGTACTTC.

J is TRBJ2-5 and V is TRBV29-1, with D unresolved. The CDR3 is 13 amino acids. From germline, CDR1 is SQVTM and CDR2 ANQGSEA. V was trimmed by 4 bases and J by 0 bases, leaving 9 bases between them. CDR3 in DNA: TGCAGCGTTGTTCGAGGTTACCAAGAGACCCAGTACTTC. Its protein is CSVVRGYQETQYF.

Details on this clonotype: The junction and the germline gene differ at one end; a read error may be behind it. The J gene is TRBJ2-3, the V gene TRBV9; maybe TRBD2 (6 bases). CDR1 is SGDLS and CDR2 is YYNGEE in the germline V gene. This CDR3 is built from 12 residues. CDR3 loop: CASSPGLTNPTF. The DNA for the CDR3 is TGTGCCAGCAGCCCCGGACTAACCAATCCTACGTTT.

This chain links TRBV7-2 with TRBJ2-1; D gene uncertain. The germline gives CDR1 SGHTA, CDR2 FQGNSA. The CDR3 has 16 amino acids. V gave up 5 bases and J gave up 0 bases, with 14 bases separating them. CDR3 coding DNA: TGTGCCAGCAGCCCATCGGTAGACCACTCCTACAATGAGCAGTTCTTC. Encoded protein: CASSPSVDHSYNEQFF.

This clonotype was seen a handful of times. CDR3 loop: CASSRVAGGNEKLFF. The CDR3 DNA reads as TGTGCCAGCAGCCGCGTGGCAGGGGGAAATGAAAAACTGTTTTTT. The rearrangement uses TRBV4-2 and TRBJ1-4; 7 bases fit TRBD1. Germline values: CDR1 LGHNA, CDR2 YNFKEQ. V shed 4 bases, J shed 5 bases, and the junction held 7 bases outside the gene matches. The CDR3 is 15 amino acids.

This clonotype was counted a few times. The chain links TRBV12-3 or TRBV12-4 to TRBJ2-3; D may be TRBD2 (5 bases). V lost 4 bases and J lost 8, with 16 bases in between. This CDR3 is 14 amino acids long. In DNA form, the CDR3 reads TGTGCCAGCAGTTCCCGACCGGGGTCCGGTACGCAGTATTTT. Amino acids: CASSSRPGSGTQYF.

A few counts support this clonotype. The DNA of the CDR3 is TGTGCCAGCAGCTCCCCGGGACTAGCGGGGGGGGGAGATACGCAGTATTTT. Amino acid sequence: CASSSPGLAGGGDTQYF. V usage is TRBV3-1 and J usage is TRBJ2-3; 16 bases align to TRBD2. The CDR3 has 17 residues. V shed 5 bases and J 5 bases; nucleotides not matched to a gene: 7. Germline-derived CDR1 and CDR2 are LGHDT and YNNKEL (reference sequence).

This chain links TRBV5-1 with TRBJ2-7; perhaps TRBD1 as D (5 bases). The J call may be incorrect, as the DNA end agrees better with TRBJ2-5. The CDR3 sequence is 17 residues long. CDR1 and CDR2 (germline): SGHRS, YFSETQ. This chain's CDR3 is CASSLEGSRIRSETQYF. For the CDR3, the DNA is TGCGCCAGCAGCTTGGAGGGGTCCAGGATCCGGTCGGAGACCCAGTACTTC.

This sequence joins TRBV7-9 and TRBJ1-1; D gene ambiguous. CDR3 size: 13 residues. The germline gives CDR1 SEHNR, CDR2 FQNEAQ (reference sequence). V lost 5 bases, J lost 5 bases, and 12 bases lay in between. CDR3 in amino acids: CASSALIGTEAFF. The CDR3 DNA reads TGTGCCAGCAGCGCCCTCATCGGTACTGAAGCTTTCTTT.

The chain uses TRBV3-1 and TRBJ2-7; 7 bases are shared with TRBD1. The germline V gene has CDR1 LGHDT and CDR2 YNNKEL (reference sequence). V shed 1 base and J 3 bases; nucleotides not matched to a gene: 3. CDR3 length: 14 residues. CDR3 protein: CASSQAGQIYEQYF. The CDR3 DNA reads TGTGCCAGCAGCCAAGCGGGACAGATCTACGAGCAGTACTTC.

This sequence joins TRBV25-1 and TRBJ2-2; 7 nucleotides match TRBD1. The V gene's germline CDR1 is MGHDK and CDR2 SYGVNS. J gave up 3 bases and V 3 bases, and 4 bases lay outside the gene matches. CDR3 length: 15 amino acids. The CDR3 nucleotides read TGTGCCAGCAGTGACCCGGGACAGTACACCGGGGAGCTGTTTTTT. It specifies CASSDPGQYTGELFF.

V usage is TRBV12-3 or TRBV12-4 and J usage is TRBJ1-5; a possible D gene is TRBD1 (5 bases). Trimming took off 10 bases at V and 1 base at J, with 11 bases between the two ends. This CDR3 contains 13 residues. CDR3 in amino acids: CATRWGSNQPQHF. The DNA of the CDR3 is TGTGCCACTCGTTGGGGGAGCAATCAGCCCCAGCATTTT.

This clonotype was seen many times. The gene calls are TRBV11-1 and TRBJ2-5, with D perhaps matching TRBD1 or TRBD2 (6 bases each). Germline V CDR1 and CDR2: SGHAT, FQDESV (reference sequence). Between the trimmed V and J ends, which lost 6 bases and 2 bases, there was a span of 10 bases. The CDR3 contains 13 residues. The CDR3 nucleotides are TGTGCCAGCAGTCGGGGGCCACAAGAGACCCAGTACTTC. Residues: CASSRGPQETQYF.

This clonotype showed up just a few times. The chain joins TRBV7-9 to TRBJ2-5; D gene unclear. Germline V gene data show CDR1 as SEHNR and CDR2 as FQNEAQ (reference sequence). The CDR3 is made up of 14 amino acids. Trimming shortened V by 5 bases and J by 4 bases, and 14 bases separated the two germline ends. CDR3 DNA: TGTGCCAGCAGCCCCTCTAGAGTATCAGAGACCCAGTACTTC. Residues: CASSPSRVSETQYF.

The chain joins TRBV20-1 to TRBJ2-7; 9 bases align to TRBD1. CDR3 size: 14 residues. J gave up 0 bases and V 2 bases, and 2 bases lay outside the gene matches. The germline V gene has CDR1 DFQATT and CDR2 SNEGSKA (reference sequence). The CDR3 DNA sequence: TGCAGTGCTAGAAACAGGGGGCCCTCCTACGAGCAGTACTTC. This encodes CSARNRGPSYEQYF.

This chain links TRBV5-1 with TRBJ2-7; D is perhaps TRBD1 (6 bases). Between the trimmed V and J ends, which lost 3 bases and 5 bases, there was a span of 12 bases. This CDR3 region has 13 residues. Germline V gene sequence: CDR1 SGHRS, CDR2 YFSETQ. The CDR3 DNA reads TGCGCCAGCAGCTCCGCAGGGGCCAACGAGCAGTACTTC. It is translated as CASSSAGANEQYF.

The V gene is TRBV7-9, the J gene TRBJ1-2; 10 bases fit TRBD1. CDR1 SEHNR and CDR2 FQNEAQ come from the germline V gene (reference sequence). This CDR3 contains 15 residues. V was pared by 3 bases and J by 8 bases, with 9 bases of the junction left unmatched. CDR3 loop: CASSLGQGNSWGYTF. In DNA form, the CDR3 reads TGTGCCAGCAGCTTGGGACAGGGGAACTCTTGGGGCTACACCTTC.

The gene calls are TRBV7-2 and TRBJ2-6; maybe TRBD1 (5 bases). Trimming took 3 bases from V and 0 from J, leaving 15 bases between them. The CDR3 contains 18 residues. CDR1 and CDR2 (germline): SGHTA, FQGNSA. The CDR3 bases are TGTGCCAGCAGCTTTCGCAGGGTAGAAGACTCTGGGGCCAACGTCCTGACTTTC. Its protein product is CASSFRRVEDSGANVLTF. The variable domain in full, completed from reference TRBV7-2 and TRBJ2-6, reads GAGVSQSPSNKVTEKGKDVELRCDPISGHTALYWYRQSLGQGLEFLIYFQGNSAPDKSGLPSDRFSAERTGGSVSTLTIQRTQQEDSAVYLCASSFRRVEDSGANVLTFGAGSRLTVL.

This clonotype was seen a handful of times. This chain links TRBV12-3 or TRBV12-4 with TRBJ2-3, with no clear D. Trimming stripped 6 bases from V and 6 bases from J, with 13 bases between. The CDR3 contains 13 residues. Here the CDR3 reads CASSLGSLDTQYF. Here the CDR3 DNA reads TGTGCCAGCAGCCTGGGAAGTTTGGATACGCAGTATTTT.

The rearrangement joins TRBV3-1 to TRBJ1-1; no firm D call. Trimming took off 4 bases at V and 5 bases at J, with 14 bases between the two ends. The germline V gene encodes CDR1 LGHDT and CDR2 YNNKEL (reference sequence). The length of the CDR3 is 14 residues. CDR3: CASSPNSLWTEAFF. CDR3 DNA sequence: TGTGCCAGCAGCCCAAATTCCCTTTGGACTGAAGCTTTCTTT.

The genes are TRBV28 and TRBJ1-4; D gene unclear. This CDR3 comprises 15 residues. V lost 5 bases and J 5 bases, leaving 15 bases between the germline ends. CDR1 is MDHEN, CDR2 SYDVKM, per germline. CDR3 sequence reads: CASSDSNKWNEKLFF. In nucleotides, the CDR3 is TGTGCCAGCAGTGATAGTAATAAGTGGAATGAAAAACTGTTTTTT.

In its sample, this clonotype was seen a few times. The chain employs TRBV20-1 and TRBJ1-2; D remains unclear. Per germline, CDR1 DFQATT and CDR2 SNEGSKA (reference sequence). V gave up 6 bases and J gave up 1 base, with 9 bases separating them. The CDR3 runs 12 residues. CDR3 in amino acids: CSAGRINYGYTF. Here the CDR3 DNA reads TGCAGTGCGGGAAGGATTAACTATGGCTACACCTTC.

This clonotype was recorded many times. This sequence joins TRBV6-1 and TRBJ2-7, with 11 positions matching TRBD1. V trimming: 7 bases; J trimming: 1 base; junction bases outside the gene matches: 6. CDR1 and CDR2 (germline): MNHNS, SASEGT. This CDR3 is built from 15 residues. DNA of the CDR3: TGTGCCAGCACCTTAGGACAGGGGGCATCCTACGAGCAGTACTTC. It codes for CASTLGQGASYEQYF.

This chain connects TRBV7-9 to TRBJ1-1; no firm D call. This CDR3 is 12 amino acids long. V was pared by 7 bases and J by 3 bases, with 9 bases between. CDR1 SEHNR and CDR2 FQNEAQ come from the germline V gene (reference sequence). This CDR3 reads CASNRWDTEAFF. CDR3 nucleotide sequence: TGTGCCAGCAATAGGTGGGACACTGAAGCTTTCTTT. The full variable domain, in which reference TRBV7-9 and TRBJ1-1 provide the parts outside the CDR3, is DTGVSQNPRHKITKRGQNVTFRCDPISEHNRLYWYRQTLGQGPEFLTYFQNEAQLEKSRLLSDRFSAERPKGSFSTLEIQRTEQGDSAMYLCASNRWDTEAFFGQGTRLTVV.